This T cell receptor beta chain was profiled in a study of blood T cell repertoires in COVID-19. Assay used: immunoSEQ multiplex PCR; TCRdb lists only in-frame clones, some missing. This repertoire shows 16,000 or so clones, about 89% found once; its top ten account for 10%. This CDR3 comprises 14 residues. With 0 bases removed from V and 2 bases from J, the gap between germline ends came to 8 bases. Germline assignment: CDR1 SEHNR and CDR2 FQNEAQ (reference sequence). This clonotype was sampled from a man aged 80 or over with acute or convalescent COVID-19. The sample taken for sequencing was peripheral blood. V gene TRBV7-9 combines with J gene TRBJ2-7; D possibly corresponds to TRBD1 (6 bases). CDR3 coding DNA: TGTGCCAGCAGCTTAGCGGACAGAGCCTACGAGCAGTACTTC. Its protein product is CASSLADRAYEQYF.